This note documents a single TCR beta chain sequence. The antigen remains undetermined. The data derive from a study of PD-1 blockade in mismatch repair-deficient tumors. About the research overall: Patients had 12 mismatch repair-deficient cancer types and were previously treated and progressing. Study results and caveats: Rapid post-treatment expansion, then contraction, generally preceding radiologic response, marked tumor-resident clones.

Sequenced by immunoSEQ multiplex PCR; TCRdb stores in-frame clones only, minus some. This sample has under 150,000 clones, with approximately 91% found just once. All patients were mismatch repair deficient, assessed by either PCR or immunohistochemistry. TCRs were sequenced from a few patients responding to pembrolizumab. V lost 3 bases and J lost 1, with 10 bases in between. Germline CDR1 SGHNT, CDR2 YYREEE (reference sequence). The CDR3 runs 14 residues. The chain carries TRBV5-4 and TRBJ1-1; no definite D call. The sequenced sample was peripheral blood, obtained 72 weeks after starting pembrolizumab. The TCR was taken from an adult with mismatch repair-deficient cancer. In DNA, the CDR3 is TGTGCCAGCAGCTCCGAATTTCGGAACACTGAAGCTTTCTTT. This encodes CASSSEFRNTEAFF.